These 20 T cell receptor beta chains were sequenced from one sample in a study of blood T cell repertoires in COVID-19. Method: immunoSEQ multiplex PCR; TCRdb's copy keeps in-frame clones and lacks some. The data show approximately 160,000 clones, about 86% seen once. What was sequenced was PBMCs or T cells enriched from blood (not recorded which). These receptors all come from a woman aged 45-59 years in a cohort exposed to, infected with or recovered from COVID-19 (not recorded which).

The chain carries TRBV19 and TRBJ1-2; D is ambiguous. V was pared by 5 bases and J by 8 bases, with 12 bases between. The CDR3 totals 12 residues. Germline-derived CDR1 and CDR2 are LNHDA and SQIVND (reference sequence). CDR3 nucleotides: TGTGCCAGTAGTGCCCGGGTAGAAGGCTACACCTTC. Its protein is CASSARVEGYTF.

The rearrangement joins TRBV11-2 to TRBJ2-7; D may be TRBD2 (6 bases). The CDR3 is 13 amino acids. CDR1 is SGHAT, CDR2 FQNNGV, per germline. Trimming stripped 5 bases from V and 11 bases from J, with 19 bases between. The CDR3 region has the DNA TGTGCCAGCAGCGTGGGGGACCATGGGGAGGAGTACTTC. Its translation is CASSVGDHGEEYF.

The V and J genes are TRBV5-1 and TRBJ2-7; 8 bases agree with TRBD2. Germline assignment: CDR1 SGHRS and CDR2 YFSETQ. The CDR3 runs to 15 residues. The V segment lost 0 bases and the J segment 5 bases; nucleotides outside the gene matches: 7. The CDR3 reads CASSLGGATSDEQYF. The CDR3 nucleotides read TGCGCCAGCAGCTTGGGTGGGGCGACTAGCGACGAGCAGTACTTC.

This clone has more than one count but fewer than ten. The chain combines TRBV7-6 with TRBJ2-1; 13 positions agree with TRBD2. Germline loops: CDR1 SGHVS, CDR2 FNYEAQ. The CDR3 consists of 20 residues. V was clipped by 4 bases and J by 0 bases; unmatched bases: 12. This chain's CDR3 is CASSSLGLAGSMGSYNEQFF. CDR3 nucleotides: TGTGCCAGCAGCTCCTTGGGACTAGCGGGATCAATGGGCTCCTACAATGAGCAGTTCTTC.

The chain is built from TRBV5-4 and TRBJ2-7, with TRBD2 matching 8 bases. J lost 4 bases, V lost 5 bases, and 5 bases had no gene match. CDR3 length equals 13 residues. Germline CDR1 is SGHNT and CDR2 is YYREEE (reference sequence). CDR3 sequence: CASSKRELYEQYF. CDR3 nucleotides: TGTGCCAGCAGTAAGCGGGAGCTATACGAGCAGTACTTC.

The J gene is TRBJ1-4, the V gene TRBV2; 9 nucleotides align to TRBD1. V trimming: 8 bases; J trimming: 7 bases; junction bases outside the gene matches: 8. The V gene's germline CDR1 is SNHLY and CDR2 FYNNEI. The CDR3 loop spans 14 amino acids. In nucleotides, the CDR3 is TGTGCCAGCTGTAGGACAGGGGACACTGAAAAACTGTTTTTT. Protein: CASCRTGDTEKLFF. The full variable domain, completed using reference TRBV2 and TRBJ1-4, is EPEVTQTPSHQVTQMGQEVILRCVPISNHLYFYWYRQILGQKVEFLVSFYNNEISEKSEIFDDQFSVERPDGSNFTLKIRSTKLEDSAMYFCASCRTGDTEKLFFGSGTQLSVL.

The DNA for the CDR3 is TGCGCCAGCAGAATTGAGGCGGGAGAGGCCTACGAGCAGTACTTC. Translation: CASRIEAGEAYEQYF. This chain uses TRBV5-1 with TRBJ2-7, with TRBD2 matching 7 bases. This CDR3 spans 15 amino acids. After removal of 5 bases from V and 2 bases from J, the junction contained 10 bases not matched to a gene. Germline CDR1 is SGHRS and CDR2 is YFSETQ.

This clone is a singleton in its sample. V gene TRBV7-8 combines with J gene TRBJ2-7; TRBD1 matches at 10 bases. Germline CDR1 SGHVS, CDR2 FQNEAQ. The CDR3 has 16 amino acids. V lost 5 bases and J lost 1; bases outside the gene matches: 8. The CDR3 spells CASSPEGTGDSYEQYF. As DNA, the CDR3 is TGTGCCAGCAGCCCCGAGGGGACAGGGGATTCCTACGAGCAGTACTTC.

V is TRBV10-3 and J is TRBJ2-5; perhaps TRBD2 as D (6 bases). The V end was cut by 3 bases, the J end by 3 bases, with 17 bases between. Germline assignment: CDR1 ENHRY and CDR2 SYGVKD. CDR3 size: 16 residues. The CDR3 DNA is TGTGCCATCAGTGATCCCCCGGGACTCGGTGAAGAGACCCAGTACTTC. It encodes CAISDPPGLGEETQYF.

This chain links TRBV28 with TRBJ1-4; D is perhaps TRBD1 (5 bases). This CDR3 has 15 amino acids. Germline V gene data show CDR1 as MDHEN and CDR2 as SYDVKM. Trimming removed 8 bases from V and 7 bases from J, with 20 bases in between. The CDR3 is CASSPPGGGSEKLFF. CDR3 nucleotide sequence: TGTGCCAGCTCACCCCCGGGGGGAGGGAGTGAAAAACTGTTTTTT.

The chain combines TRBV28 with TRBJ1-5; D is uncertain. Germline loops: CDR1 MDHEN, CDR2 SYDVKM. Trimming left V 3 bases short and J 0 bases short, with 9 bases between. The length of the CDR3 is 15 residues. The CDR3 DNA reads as TGTGCCAGCAGTTTTGGTGGTAGTAGCAATCAGCCCCAGCATTTT. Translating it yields CASSFGGSSNQPQHF.

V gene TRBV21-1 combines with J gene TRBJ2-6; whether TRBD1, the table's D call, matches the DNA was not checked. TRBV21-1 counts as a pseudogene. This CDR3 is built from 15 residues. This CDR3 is CAIGQAPFGANVLTF. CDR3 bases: TGTGCCATCGGACAGGCCCCCTTTGGGGCCAACGTCCTGACTTTC.

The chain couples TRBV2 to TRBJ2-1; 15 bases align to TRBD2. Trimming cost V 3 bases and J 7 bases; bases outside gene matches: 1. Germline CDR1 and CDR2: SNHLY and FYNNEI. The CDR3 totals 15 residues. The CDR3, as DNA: TGTGCCAGCAGTGAGGGACTAGCGGGGGGAAATGAGCAGTTCTTC. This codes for CASSEGLAGGNEQFF.

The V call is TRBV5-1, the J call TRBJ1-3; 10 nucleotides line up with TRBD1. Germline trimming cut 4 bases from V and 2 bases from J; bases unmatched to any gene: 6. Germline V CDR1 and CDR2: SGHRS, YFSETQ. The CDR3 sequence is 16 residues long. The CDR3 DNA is TGCGCCAGCAGCCTGACGACAGGGGGCACTGGAAACACCATATATTTT. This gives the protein CASSLTTGGTGNTIYF.

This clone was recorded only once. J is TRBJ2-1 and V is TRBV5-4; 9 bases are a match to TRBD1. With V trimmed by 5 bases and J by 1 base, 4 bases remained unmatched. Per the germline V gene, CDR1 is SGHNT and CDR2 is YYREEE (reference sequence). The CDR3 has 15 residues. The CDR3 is CASRPGTGSYNEQFF. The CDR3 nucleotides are TGTGCCAGCAGACCCGGGACAGGGTCCTACAATGAGCAGTTCTTC.

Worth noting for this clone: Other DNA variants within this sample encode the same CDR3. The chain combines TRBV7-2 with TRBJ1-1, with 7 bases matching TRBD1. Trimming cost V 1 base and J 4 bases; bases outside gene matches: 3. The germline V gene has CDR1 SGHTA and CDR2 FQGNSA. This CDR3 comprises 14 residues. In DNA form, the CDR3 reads TGTGCCAGCAGCTTAGTCTCAGGGGGCACTGAAGCTTTCTTT. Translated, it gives CASSLVSGGTEAFF.

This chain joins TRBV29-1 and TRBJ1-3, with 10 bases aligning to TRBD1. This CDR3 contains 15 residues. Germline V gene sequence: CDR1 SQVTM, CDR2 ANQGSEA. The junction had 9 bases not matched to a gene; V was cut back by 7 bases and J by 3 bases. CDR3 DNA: TGCAGCGCCACTGACAGGGGGCGAGGTGGAAACACCATATATTTT. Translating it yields CSATDRGRGGNTIYF.

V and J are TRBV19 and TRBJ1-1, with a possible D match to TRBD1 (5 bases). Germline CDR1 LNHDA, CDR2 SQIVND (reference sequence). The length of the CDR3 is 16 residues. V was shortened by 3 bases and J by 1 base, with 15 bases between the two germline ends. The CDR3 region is CASSMGGGLWNTEAFF. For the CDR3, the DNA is TGTGCCAGTAGTATGGGGGGGGGTCTGTGGAACACTGAAGCTTTCTTT.

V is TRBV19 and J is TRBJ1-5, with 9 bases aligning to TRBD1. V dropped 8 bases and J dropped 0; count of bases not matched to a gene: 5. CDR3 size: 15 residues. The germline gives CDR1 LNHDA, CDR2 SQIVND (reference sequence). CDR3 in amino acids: CASLDRGYSNQPQHF. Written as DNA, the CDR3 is TGTGCCAGTCTGGACAGGGGATATAGCAATCAGCCCCAGCATTTT.

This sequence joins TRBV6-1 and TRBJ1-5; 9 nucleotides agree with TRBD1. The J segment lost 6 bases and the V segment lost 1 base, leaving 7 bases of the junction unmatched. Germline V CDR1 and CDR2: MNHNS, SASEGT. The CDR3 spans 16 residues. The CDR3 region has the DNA TGTGCCAGCAGTGAAGAAGGACAGGGGTTTGGTCAGCCCCAGCATTTT. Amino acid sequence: CASSEEGQGFGQPQHF.